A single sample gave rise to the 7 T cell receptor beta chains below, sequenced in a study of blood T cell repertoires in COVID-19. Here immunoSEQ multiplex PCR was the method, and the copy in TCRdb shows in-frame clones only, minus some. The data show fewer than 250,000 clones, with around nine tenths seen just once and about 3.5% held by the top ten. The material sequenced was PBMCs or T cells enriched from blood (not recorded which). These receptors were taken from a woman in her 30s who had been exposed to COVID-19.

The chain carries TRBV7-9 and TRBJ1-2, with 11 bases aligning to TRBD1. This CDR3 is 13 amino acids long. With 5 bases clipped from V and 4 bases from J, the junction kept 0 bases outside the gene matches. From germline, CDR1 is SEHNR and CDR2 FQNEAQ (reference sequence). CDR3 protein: CASSGTGGYGYTF. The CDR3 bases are TGTGCCAGCAGCGGGACAGGGGGCTATGGCTACACCTTC.

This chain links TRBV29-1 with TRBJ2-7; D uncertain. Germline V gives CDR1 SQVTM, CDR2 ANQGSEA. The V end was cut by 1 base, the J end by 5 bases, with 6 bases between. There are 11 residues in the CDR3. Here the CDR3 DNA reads TGCAGCGTTGAAGTATCGGACGAGCAGTACTTC. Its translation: CSVEVSDEQYF.

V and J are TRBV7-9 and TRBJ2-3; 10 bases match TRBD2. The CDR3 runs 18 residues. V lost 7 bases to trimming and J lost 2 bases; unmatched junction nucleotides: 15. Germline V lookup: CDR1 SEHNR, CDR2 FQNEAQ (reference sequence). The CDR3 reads CASTWGASGSPLTDTQYF. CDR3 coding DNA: TGTGCCAGCACTTGGGGGGCTAGCGGGAGTCCTCTCACAGATACGCAGTATTTT.

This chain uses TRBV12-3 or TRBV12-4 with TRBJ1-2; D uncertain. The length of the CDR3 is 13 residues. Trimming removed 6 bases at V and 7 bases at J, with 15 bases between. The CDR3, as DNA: TGTGCCAGCAGCCCGTCGAGGGTCCCTGGCTACACCTTC. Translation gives CASSPSRVPGYTF.

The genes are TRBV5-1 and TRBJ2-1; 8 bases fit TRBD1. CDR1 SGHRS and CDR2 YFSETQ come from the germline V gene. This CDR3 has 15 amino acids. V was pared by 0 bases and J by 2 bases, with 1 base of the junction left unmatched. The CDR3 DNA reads TGCGCCAGCAGCTTGGTACAGGGGGCCTACAATGAGCAGTTCTTC. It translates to CASSLVQGAYNEQFF.

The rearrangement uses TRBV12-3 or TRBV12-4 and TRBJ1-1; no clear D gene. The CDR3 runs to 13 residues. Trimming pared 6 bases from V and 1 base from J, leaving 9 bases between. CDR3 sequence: CASSRAGNTEAFF. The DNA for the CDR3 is TGTGCCAGCAGCCGCGCGGGGAACACTGAAGCTTTCTTT.

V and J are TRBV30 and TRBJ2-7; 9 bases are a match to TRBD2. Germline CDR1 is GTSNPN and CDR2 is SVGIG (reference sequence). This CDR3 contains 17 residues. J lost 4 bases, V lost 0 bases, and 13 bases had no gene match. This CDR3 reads CAWSVSPPAGGPYEQYF. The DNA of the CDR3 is TGTGCCTGGAGTGTATCTCCCCCAGCGGGAGGACCTTACGAGCAGTACTTC.